This is a list of T cell receptor beta chains from one sample in a study of OX40 agonist ivuxolimab in advanced cancers. Repertoires were generated with immunoSEQ multiplex PCR, while TCRdb's copy carries only in-frame clones and drops some. The sample holds almost 70,000 clones, roughly nine tenths seen once. This sample comprised CD4+ or CD8+ T cells sorted from blood, obtained in a trial of the OX40 agonist ivuxolimab. These receptors were taken from an adult with an advanced solid tumor such as melanoma, head and neck, liver or kidney cancer. Each CDR3 is given without its conserved first and last residue.

TRBV6-5	ASSSGGVIGNTIY
TRBV19	ASIRTGNTEAF
TRBV18	ASSFTGTGGSEEQY
TRBV5-1	ASTPSGGAKGETQY
TRBV5-1	ASSLNPGQLYTDTQY
TRBV4-1	ASSPEGQPRETQY
TRBV7-9	ASSLDRGHEQY
TRBV7-8	ASRGAEGTQY
TRBV7-9	ASSLSGYETQY
TRBV7-9	ASSLDAYGYT
TRBV7-6	ASRRREDYNSPLH
TRBV10-3	AIRGIQLLADTQY
TRBV11-2	ASSSTPGQAARGQF
TRBV4-1	ASSQEFRLGEGGNEQF
TRBV19	ASTGSGNQPQH
TRBV11-2	ASSFTSYNKQF
TRBV7-3	ASSPTSGSFYNEQF
TRBV6-1	ASRQDTDQPQH
TRBV4-3	ASSQGSGRSGTQY
TRBV29-1	SVRKDTDTQY
TRBV6-1	ASRGDHYGYT
TRBV4-3	ASSQELVRGYNEQF
TRBV5-1	ASSLGLGKTQY
TRBV12-5	ASAPNRDGYT
TRBV7-2	ASSQGLAEHYGYT
TRBV7-9	ASSPSADTQY
TRBV10-3	AIKTGPSTPLH
TRBV6-5	ASSLDRSDTQY
TRBV7-2	ASSLGAGLAVLEQY
TRBV19	ASTQAGGVVYNEQF
TRBV7-9	ASNYGTGPYEQY
TRBV11-3	ASSLDGIYNEQF
TRBV6-1	ASRSGGAGANVLT
TRBV6-5	ASSYSFGGAGNTIY
TRBV6-1	ASRVSRGYEQY
TRBV28	ASSPSSMGYSSYNSPLH
TRBV11-2	ASSPLLDRGSYEQY
TRBV9	ASSPSRGLGDNEQF
TRBV7-2	ASSSRTSGRASDEQY
TRBV5-1	ASSGAGANVLT
TRBV5-1	ASSADGQETQY
TRBV7-6	ASSLGVGSGELF
TRBV10-2	ASSESNRDQPQH
TRBV5-6	ASSWTSGRKLSYEQY
TRBV27	ASSLYSEQPQH
TRBV5-1	ASSLQDREETQY
TRBV6-5	ASSYQHGQPQH